This TCR beta chain was documented in a study of T cell responses to AZD1222 COVID-19 vaccine. V shed 4 bases and J shed 14 bases, with 17 bases lying between them. This CDR3 is 12 amino acids long. Clones were sequenced by immunoSEQ multiplex PCR, and TCRdb holds only the in-frame ones, with some missing. The data show over 120,000 clones, with about 82% seen just once and over 4.5% held by the top ten. This chain uses TRBV12-3 or TRBV12-4 with TRBJ1-1; no clear D. The TCR comes from an adult who received the AZD1222 COVID-19 vaccine. The sequenced sample was peripheral blood, obtained 28 days after the second AZD1222 dose. This CDR3 reads CASSSLPGLWFF. CDR3 coding DNA: TGTGCCAGCAGTTCGTTGCCAGGCCTCTGGTTCTTT.